The 10 T cell receptor beta chains given below trace back to one sample, sequenced in a study of tumor-infiltrating lymphocytes in primary liver carcinoma. Total RNA (around 0.45 ug) served as template for TCR beta cDNA synthesis primed by a constant-region primer. ARM-PCR was slightly modified, and three nested multiplex PCR rounds with it gave rise to the TCR beta libraries. Forward primers for TRBV1-TRBV30 and a C-beta reverse primer served the first two PCR rounds, at about 10 cycles each. TCRdb re-called the multiplex PCR reads with MiXCR, one entry per CDR3 protein. The table lists roughly 180,000 distinct CDR3 sequences, 60% of them singletons. Germline DNA was also extracted, with blood RNA taken from unsorted whole blood. The sequenced material came from peripheral blood. All receptors derive from a middle-aged man with primary liver carcinoma and hepatitis B virus infection.

The sample holds a few counts of this clonotype. The rearrangement joins TRBV12-3 or TRBV12-4 to TRBJ2-5; tentative D call: TRBD1 (6 bases). Trimming pared 6 bases from V and 3 bases from J, leaving 14 bases between. The CDR3 consists of 14 residues. CDR3 loop: CASSNGQTEETQYF. As DNA, the CDR3 is TGTGCCAGCAGCAACGGACAGACCGAAGAGACCCAGTACTTC.

The chain joins TRBV11-2 to TRBJ2-5; 8 bases agree with TRBD1. The V segment lost 4 bases and the J segment 8 bases; nucleotides outside the gene matches: 12. Germline lookup yields CDR1 SGHAT and CDR2 FQNNGV. The CDR3 has 15 residues. The CDR3 bases are TGTGCCAGCAGCTCAGGGACAGGCGCCGCGGGTACCCAGTACTTC. Translated, it gives CASSSGTGAAGTQYF.

As to this clonotype: The junction departs from germline at one end; a sequencing error may be responsible. The rearrangement joins TRBV6-5 to TRBJ1-2; D is undetermined. In germline, CDR1 is MNHEY, CDR2 SVGAGI. This CDR3 comprises 14 residues. CDR3 sequence: CASSHSRQPYGYTF. As DNA, the CDR3 is TGTGCCAGCAGTCACTCGAGGCAGCCATATGGCTACACCTTC.

About this clonotype: At one boundary the junction diverges from the germline segment, which might be a read error. For the CDR3, the DNA is TGTGCAAGCACCACGGCGGGGTTCCTCTGGGAGCAGTTCTTC. This sequence encodes CASTTAGFLWEQFF. V gene TRBV6-6 combines with J gene TRBJ2-1; D possibly corresponds to TRBD2 (6 bases). The CDR3 contains 14 residues. Germline assignment: CDR1 MNHNY and CDR2 SVGAGI (reference sequence).

The chain has TRBV28 and TRBJ1-5; TRBD1 matches 11 bases. The CDR3 consists of 16 residues. Germline CDR1 reads MDHEN; CDR2 reads SYDVKM. The V and J ends lost 4 bases and 3 bases, in that order; junction bases with no gene match: 5. The CDR3 loop is CASSSPGQGDNQPQHF. The CDR3 nucleotides read TGTGCCAGCAGTTCGCCGGGACAGGGGGACAATCAGCCCCAGCATTTT.

The CDR3 region is CSMSTGGYTEAFF. The CDR3 DNA sequence: TGCAGCATGTCAACGGGGGGGTACACTGAAGCTTTCTTT. The rearrangement joins TRBV29-1 to TRBJ1-1, with D tentatively TRBD1 (5 bases). The CDR3 totals 13 residues. Trimming pared 8 bases from V and 3 bases from J, leaving 16 bases between. The germline V gene encodes CDR1 SQVTM and CDR2 ANQGSEA.

In this sample, this clonotype turned up a few times. The chain uses TRBV12-3 or TRBV12-4 and TRBJ2-4, with a weak D call TRBD1 (6 bases). Trimming removed 4 bases from V and 2 bases from J, with 15 bases in between. The CDR3 contains 16 residues. The chain's CDR3 is CASSSRTEGPKNIQYF. Here the CDR3 DNA reads TGTGCCAGCAGTTCCCGGACAGAAGGGCCCAAAAACATTCAGTACTTC.

The rearrangement links TRBV5-4 to TRBJ1-1; D not resolved. The ends were cut back, 4 bases at V and 8 bases at J, with 18 bases in the middle. The CDR3 covers 14 residues. Germline CDR1 and CDR2: SGHNT and YYREEE (reference sequence). CDR3 bases: TGTGCCAGCAGCGCGTTGCCGGCGGGCAGGGAAGCTTTCTTT. It is translated as CASSALPAGREAFF.

A note on this clonotype: This clone may be a read error of a much larger clone one base away. This chain connects TRBV11-2 to TRBJ2-7; no definite D call. This CDR3 has 14 residues. Germline V lookup: CDR1 SGHAT, CDR2 FQNNGV. V lost 8 bases to trimming and J lost 1 base, with 15 bases between them. The CDR3: CASCPPWASYEQYF. CDR3 coding DNA: TGTGCCAGCTGCCCGCCATGGGCGTCCTACGAGCAGTACTTC.

The chain uses TRBV6-1 and TRBJ1-5; D is unresolved. Germline loops: CDR1 MNHNS, CDR2 SASEGT. The CDR3 runs 14 residues. Trimming took 8 bases from V and 10 from J, leaving 21 bases between them. CDR3 DNA sequence: TGTGCCAGCGGTGTGGACGCTGGTGTTGAACCCCAGCATTTT. This encodes CASGVDAGVEPQHF.